Below, 24 T cell receptor beta chains from the same sample are listed, as sequenced in a study of blood T cells in healthy people across ages. The authors ran a second PCR of about 6 to 11 cycles using a sample-barcoded 5' primer and a J-beta primer mix. MiXCR, run by TCRdb on the 5' RACE reads, gives a single entry per CDR3 protein. The sample lists more than 1,400,000 distinct CDR3 sequences; approximately 42% were seen once. Sequences were obtained from blood. The source is a woman between 18 and 29 years old in good health.

This rearrangement joins TRBV27 to TRBJ1-1, with 8 bases lining up with TRBD1. Germline CDR1 is MNHEY and CDR2 is SMNVEV (reference sequence). The CDR3 sequence is 14 residues long. The V segment lost 6 bases and the J segment 2 bases; nucleotides outside the gene matches: 5. The CDR3 DNA reads TGTGCCAGCAGACTGACAGGGGACAACACTGAAGCTTTCTTT. It codes for CASRLTGDNTEAFF.

This clonotype was recorded at least ten times. This chain connects TRBV5-5 to TRBJ2-7; D call uncertain. This CDR3 has 15 residues. V was cut by 1 base and J by 3 bases, with 14 bases left in between. The germline V gene encodes CDR1 SGHKS and CDR2 YYEKEE (reference sequence). The CDR3 spells CASSLMPGINYEQYF. The DNA for the CDR3 is TGTGCCAGCAGCTTGATGCCGGGTATCAACTACGAGCAGTACTTC.

This chain joins TRBV6-2 or TRBV6-3 and TRBJ1-1; D call uncertain. V was cut by 6 bases and J by 0 bases, with 11 bases left in between. The CDR3 is 14 residues long. Germline CDR1 reads MNHEY; CDR2 reads SVGEGT. CDR3 DNA: TGTGCCAGCAGCCCGGCAGTGATGAACACTGAAGCTTTCTTT. Encoded protein: CASSPAVMNTEAFF.

This chain joins TRBV3-1 and TRBJ2-4; 10 bases agree with TRBD1. Germline V gene lookup returns CDR1 LGHDT and CDR2 YNNKEL (reference sequence). This CDR3 spans 16 amino acids. V lost 4 bases, J lost 4 bases, and 7 bases stayed unmatched. The CDR3 reads CASSPRQGASKNIQYF. In DNA form, the CDR3 reads TGTGCCAGCAGCCCTAGACAGGGGGCATCAAAAAACATTCAGTACTTC.

J is TRBJ1-2 and V is TRBV12-3 or TRBV12-4; D may be TRBD1 (5 bases). Trimming cost V 5 bases and J 7 bases, with 14 bases left between them. CDR3 length: 13 residues. CDR3 sequence reads: CASSPGGSSGYTF. The DNA of the CDR3 is TGTGCCAGCAGTCCTGGGGGATCCAGTGGCTACACCTTC.

The sample holds one count of this clonotype. The chain recombines TRBV14 with TRBJ2-3; D is unresolved. The V gene's germline CDR1 is SGHDN and CDR2 FVKESK. The CDR3 runs to 14 residues. Trimming left V 0 bases short and J 7 bases short, with 11 bases between. The CDR3 nucleotides read TGTGCCAGCAGCCAAGATCTTCTTGGTAATACGCAGTATTTT. Protein sequence: CASSQDLLGNTQYF.

This clonotype is a singleton in its sample. The germline gene is not matched at one end of the junction; a read error may be the cause. The CDR3: CASGLSVTSTDTQYF. In DNA form, the CDR3 reads TGTGCCAGCGGCTTATCGGTCACTAGCACAGATACGCAGTATTTT. V is TRBV13 and J is TRBJ2-3; D is ambiguous. Germline CDR1 PRHDT, CDR2 FYEKMQ (reference sequence). The CDR3 sequence is 15 residues long.

This clonotype occurred a few times. CDR3 bases: TGTGCCATCAGTGACCCAGCGGGGGCCACAGATACGCAGTATTTT. It is translated as CAISDPAGATDTQYF. The rearrangement joins TRBV10-3 to TRBJ2-3; 8 bases match TRBD2. V lost 3 bases, J lost 2 bases, and 4 bases stayed unmatched. The CDR3 covers 15 residues. Germline V gives CDR1 ENHRY, CDR2 SYGVKD.

The chain recombines TRBV30 with TRBJ2-7; D not certain. The germline V gene encodes CDR1 GTSNPN and CDR2 SVGIG (reference sequence). The CDR3 is 14 amino acids. V lost 7 bases and J 3 bases, leaving 19 bases between the germline ends. CDR3 loop: CASSSTGAYYEQYF. The DNA for the CDR3 is TGTGCCTCCTCCTCGACTGGAGCCTACTACGAGCAGTACTTC.

The V gene is TRBV27, the J gene TRBJ2-1; 7 bases agree with TRBD1. The junction had 5 bases not matched to a gene; V was cut back by 6 bases and J by 6 bases. The CDR3 extends over 13 amino acids. Per germline, CDR1 MNHEY and CDR2 SMNVEV (reference sequence). The CDR3 protein is CASRSGQSNEQFF. In DNA, the CDR3 is TGTGCCAGCAGATCGGGACAGTCCAATGAGCAGTTCTTC.

The V gene is TRBV30, the J gene TRBJ2-1, with no clear D. V was clipped by 4 bases and J by 1 base, with 14 bases between them. The CDR3 extends over 15 amino acids. Germline V lookup: CDR1 GTSNPN, CDR2 SVGIG (reference sequence). CDR3: CAWKVLDGSYNEQFF. Written as DNA, the CDR3 is TGTGCCTGGAAGGTTCTGGACGGATCCTACAATGAGCAGTTCTTC.

This clonotype came up a few times. The chain is built from TRBV9 and TRBJ2-1; the D gene is possibly TRBD1 (5 bases). The CDR3 sequence is 15 residues long. Per the germline V gene, CDR1 is SGDLS and CDR2 is YYNGEE. With 0 bases removed from V and 8 bases from J, the gap between germline ends came to 15 bases. The CDR3 nucleotides read TGTGCCAGCAGCGTAGTTGACAGAACTTCCGATGAGCAGTTCTTC. This sequence encodes CASSVVDRTSDEQFF.

The table lists this clonotype with a few counts. The V gene is TRBV12-3 or TRBV12-4, the J gene TRBJ2-5; TRBD1 aligns across 7 bases. The CDR3 loop spans 14 amino acids. V lost 5 bases and J lost 5; bases outside the gene matches: 8. The CDR3: CASSVGDRVETQYF. The CDR3 bases are TGTGCCAGCAGTGTAGGCGACAGGGTTGAGACCCAGTACTTC.

The gene calls are TRBV6-5 and TRBJ2-6; D unresolved. Germline-derived CDR1 and CDR2 are MNHEY and SVGAGI. CDR3 length equals 16 residues. Trimming pared 6 bases from V and 1 base from J, leaving 13 bases between. The CDR3 spells CASRLTSASGANVLTF. CDR3 nucleotide sequence: TGTGCCAGCAGGCTAACGTCGGCTTCTGGGGCCAACGTCCTGACTTTC.

The chain recombines TRBV20-1 with TRBJ2-1; 11 bases are shared with TRBD2. CDR1 is DFQATT and CDR2 is SNEGSKA in the germline V gene (reference sequence). J lost 8 bases, V lost 2 bases, and 11 bases had no gene match. The CDR3 consists of 16 residues. The DNA of the CDR3 is TGCAGTGCTAGACGGGTAGCGGGAGGGTTCAAGGATGAGCAGTTCTTC. This gives the protein CSARRVAGGFKDEQFF.

There are a few counts of this clonotype. V and J are TRBV21-1 and TRBJ1-6. TRBV21-1 is described as a pseudogene. The CDR3 runs 19 residues. CDR3 sequence reads: CASSTSSPRKTAYNSPLHF. CDR3 nucleotides: TGTGCCAGCAGCACTTCCTCCCCCCGAAAGACGGCCTATAATTCACCCCTCCACTTT.

There are a few counts of this clonotype. V usage is TRBV5-1 and J usage is TRBJ2-1; TRBD2 agrees at 12 bases. J gave up 6 bases and V 4 bases, and 8 bases lay outside the gene matches. CDR1 is SGHRS, CDR2 YFSETQ, per germline. The CDR3 length is 16 residues. Written as DNA, the CDR3 is TGCGCCAGCAGCCCCAGGACTAGCGGGAAAGGCAATGAGCAGTTCTTC. Translating gives CASSPRTSGKGNEQFF.

V and J are TRBV6-2 or TRBV6-3 and TRBJ2-7; a weak D match, TRBD1 (6 bases). There are 19 residues in the CDR3. CDR1 and CDR2 from the germline V gene are MNHEY and SVGEGT. Between the trimmed V and J ends, which lost 7 bases and 0 bases, there was a span of 28 bases. CDR3 nucleotides: TGTGCCAGCACCTATCGTGGGGGAACAGGGAATACCCCCTCCTACGAGCAGTACTTC. Translating it yields CASTYRGGTGNTPSYEQYF.

The chain is built from TRBV5-1 and TRBJ2-7, with 8 bases that match TRBD2. CDR1 SGHRS and CDR2 YFSETQ come from the germline V gene. The CDR3 consists of 14 residues. Trimming took 4 bases from V and 2 from J; bases not matched to a gene: 5. CDR3 loop: CASSMATSAYEQYF. In DNA form, the CDR3 reads TGCGCCAGCAGCATGGCGACTAGCGCCTACGAGCAGTACTTC.

This clonotype was counted a few times. The chain uses TRBV20-1 and TRBJ1-4; D gene uncertain. V was trimmed by 0 bases and J by 3 bases, leaving 11 bases between them. Germline CDR1 DFQATT, CDR2 SNEGSKA (reference sequence). The CDR3 length is 15 residues. The chain's CDR3 is CSARDNRSPNEKLFF. CDR3 in DNA: TGCAGTGCTAGAGATAATCGGTCCCCTAATGAAAAACTGTTTTTT.

This chain uses TRBV27 with TRBJ1-5, with D maybe TRBD1 (5 bases). The CDR3 covers 15 residues. The germline gives CDR1 MNHEY, CDR2 SMNVEV (reference sequence). Trimming removed 6 bases from V and 6 bases from J, with 18 bases in between. CDR3 residues: CASSPGLGVGQPQHF. CDR3 coding DNA: TGTGCCAGCAGCCCAGGGCTAGGGGTTGGTCAGCCCCAGCATTTT.

V is TRBV25-1 and J is TRBJ2-2; either TRBD1 or TRBD2 may supply D (5 bases each). The CDR3 extends over 15 amino acids. In germline, CDR1 is MGHDK, CDR2 SYGVNS. V lost 6 bases and J 4 bases, leaving 15 bases between the germline ends. CDR3: CASRGSRDLTGELFF. CDR3 nucleotides: TGTGCCAGCAGGGGGTCCCGGGACCTCACCGGGGAGCTGTTTTTT.

This clonotype has only a few counts. The chain has TRBV20-1 and TRBJ2-7; 11 bases are a match to TRBD2. After removal of 6 bases from V and 3 bases from J, the junction contained 10 bases not matched to a gene. This CDR3 has 15 residues. Germline lookup yields CDR1 DFQATT and CDR2 SNEGSKA (reference sequence). The CDR3 loop is CSAPGLAGGSYEQYF. In DNA, the CDR3 is TGCAGTGCGCCCGGATTAGCGGGAGGGAGCTACGAGCAGTACTTC.

This clonotype turned up a few times. The gene calls are TRBV12-3 or TRBV12-4 and TRBJ1-2; 12 positions agree with TRBD1. The CDR3 length is 14 residues. V lost 5 bases, J lost 7 bases, and 5 bases stayed unmatched. The CDR3 spells CASSVGQGAAGYTF. The DNA of the CDR3 is TGTGCCAGCAGTGTGGGACAGGGGGCCGCTGGCTACACCTTC.